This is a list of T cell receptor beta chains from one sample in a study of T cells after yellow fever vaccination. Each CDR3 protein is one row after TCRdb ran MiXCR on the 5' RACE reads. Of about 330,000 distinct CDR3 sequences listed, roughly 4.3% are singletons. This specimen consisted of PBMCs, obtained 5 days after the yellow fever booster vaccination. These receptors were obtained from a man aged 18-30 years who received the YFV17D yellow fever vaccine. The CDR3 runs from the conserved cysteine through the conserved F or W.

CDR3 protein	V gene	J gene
CSVVSTEAFF	TRBV29-1	TRBJ1-1
CASSMGQVASPLHF	TRBV13	TRBJ1-6
CASSNAVSSGGSDTQYF	TRBV7-6	TRBJ2-3
CASSLASSGGSVEQFF	TRBV5-4	TRBJ2-1
CASSLRVAPGELFF	TRBV5-1	TRBJ2-2
CASSLSGGSNQPQHF	TRBV7-2	TRBJ1-5
CASSSGGGQYF	TRBV5-1	TRBJ2-3
CASSFGGSSGYGYTF	TRBV19	TRBJ1-2
CASSGPGYEQFF	TRBV5-1	TRBJ2-1
CASSPGRGMYTEAFF	TRBV5-1	TRBJ1-1
CASSVLAGSSDTQYF	TRBV9	TRBJ2-3
CSAMDDPYGYTF	TRBV29-1	TRBJ1-2
CASSDDPGEQFF	TRBV2	TRBJ2-1
CASSLEGQGSGTEAFF	TRBV5-1	TRBJ1-1
CAISAGVPGELFF	TRBV10-3	TRBJ2-2
CASSWPEGYGYTF	TRBV2	TRBJ1-2
CASIRGENQPQHF	TRBV6-6	TRBJ1-5
CASSLVRGLLGANVLTF	TRBV11-2	TRBJ2-6
CASSWSYGYTF	TRBV6-5	TRBJ1-2
CASSFLPGDHGYTF	TRBV7-8	TRBJ1-2
CASSLVGEGNTEAFF	TRBV5-1	TRBJ1-1
CASSLARQFDDEQYF	TRBV7-9	TRBJ2-7
CASSQGRGHGSPLHF	TRBV3-1	TRBJ1-6
CASSSLGVTGELFF	TRBV7-2	TRBJ2-2
CATSRDYWGMDTGELFF	TRBV15	TRBJ2-2
CASSFAGRNTGELFF	TRBV12-3/TRBV12-4	TRBJ2-2
CASSLGHLWARGNQPQHF	TRBV12-3/TRBV12-4	TRBJ1-5
CASSFQGGNSPLHF	TRBV7-2	TRBJ1-6
CATSRGVGEQLF	TRBV15	TRBJ2-1
CAISGGTRRNYEQYF	TRBV10-3	TRBJ2-7
CASSLVGGGGYTF	TRBV12-3/TRBV12-4	TRBJ1-2
CATSDRSGGELFF	TRBV15	TRBJ2-2
CASSWDRGWNEQYF	TRBV7-2	TRBJ2-7